These T cell receptor beta chains were read from a single sample in a study of vaccination and CD4 T cells after COVID-19. TCRdb redid the calling of the PCR reads with MiXCR, one entry per CDR3 protein. The table lists 9,000 to 9,500 distinct CDR3 sequences, 45% to 60% of them singletons. Their antigens remain unidentified. Sequencing was carried out using CD4+ T cells from blood, cultured in vitro. Receptor source: a human donor in good health. The CDR3 runs from the conserved cysteine through the conserved F or W. The order of the fields is V gene, J gene, CDR3 protein.

v_call: TRBV20-1; j_call: TRBJ1-6; cdr3_aa: CSARSGNRGNSPLHF
v_call: TRBV19; j_call: TRBJ1-5; cdr3_aa: CASSGHRSNQPQHF
v_call: TRBV6-5; j_call: TRBJ1-4; cdr3_aa: CASSYGQGDEKLFF
v_call: TRBV19; j_call: TRBJ1-2; cdr3_aa: CASRLSGSYGYTF
v_call: TRBV12-3/TRBV12-4; j_call: TRBJ1-1; cdr3_aa: CASSLHPNTEAFF
v_call: TRBV20-1; j_call: TRBJ1-2; cdr3_aa: CSAESGSPKDGYTF
v_call: TRBV20-1; j_call: TRBJ2-3; cdr3_aa: CSAAPGQGTDTQYF
v_call: TRBV29-1; j_call: TRBJ2-3; cdr3_aa: CSVVIPPTDTQYF
v_call: TRBV6-2/TRBV6-3; j_call: TRBJ1-5; cdr3_aa: CASTPQGTSNQPQHF
v_call: TRBV20-1; j_call: TRBJ1-1; cdr3_aa: CSARRTGRNTEAFF
v_call: TRBV6-5; j_call: TRBJ2-3; cdr3_aa: CASSYSIGQTDTQYF
v_call: TRBV10-3; j_call: TRBJ2-3; cdr3_aa: CAISESRSQSNTQYF
v_call: TRBV7-8; j_call: TRBJ1-3; cdr3_aa: CASSLSQGPPGNTIYF
v_call: TRBV18; j_call: TRBJ1-5; cdr3_aa: CASSPEGVGNQPQHF
v_call: TRBV10-3; j_call: TRBJ1-5; cdr3_aa: CAISDSNQPQHF
v_call: TRBV23-1; j_call: TRBJ2-3; cdr3_aa: CASSQSRERSTDTQYF
v_call: TRBV15; j_call: TRBJ1-3; cdr3_aa: CATSRDSTGVGSGNTIYF
v_call: TRBV12-3/TRBV12-4; j_call: TRBJ1-2; cdr3_aa: CASSNPGTLYGYTF
v_call: TRBV11-2; j_call: TRBJ2-3; cdr3_aa: CASSLEGGSTDTQYF
v_call: TRBV11-2; j_call: TRBJ1-1; cdr3_aa: CASSLRNPNTEAFF
v_call: TRBV10-1; j_call: TRBJ2-2; cdr3_aa: CASTGQASTGELFF
v_call: TRBV11-2; j_call: TRBJ2-1; cdr3_aa: CASSLGGLGEQFF
v_call: TRBV20-1; j_call: TRBJ1-1; cdr3_aa: CSANGNTEAFF
v_call: TRBV6-2/TRBV6-3; j_call: TRBJ1-1; cdr3_aa: CASRMTGVTEAFF
v_call: TRBV5-1; j_call: TRBJ2-1; cdr3_aa: CASSARTASNEQFF
v_call: TRBV29-1; j_call: TRBJ2-1; cdr3_aa: CSVALASGNEQFF
v_call: TRBV6-5; j_call: TRBJ2-3; cdr3_aa: CASSSTWAGGGTDTQYF
v_call: TRBV10-1; j_call: TRBJ2-7; cdr3_aa: CASQGQGKGEQYF
v_call: TRBV7-2; j_call: TRBJ1-2; cdr3_aa: CASSSRPQTGHGYTF
v_call: TRBV10-3; j_call: TRBJ1-2; cdr3_aa: CAISEDLNYGYTF
v_call: TRBV19; j_call: TRBJ2-5; cdr3_aa: CASSFGSQETQYF
v_call: TRBV6-1; j_call: TRBJ2-1; cdr3_aa: CASSTGLEHEQFF
v_call: TRBV6-5; j_call: TRBJ2-7; cdr3_aa: CASSYSPGQGLFYEQYF
v_call: TRBV12-3/TRBV12-4; j_call: TRBJ1-2; cdr3_aa: CASTQVARGYTF
v_call: TRBV2; j_call: TRBJ2-7; cdr3_aa: CASSMLRWAGEQYF
v_call: TRBV27; j_call: TRBJ1-6; cdr3_aa: CASKDELWSYNSPLHF
v_call: TRBV19; j_call: TRBJ1-6; cdr3_aa: CASSIDIGTGNSPLHF
v_call: TRBV10-1; j_call: TRBJ2-6; cdr3_aa: CASSESRTTNVLTF
v_call: TRBV7-2; j_call: TRBJ2-1; cdr3_aa: CASSLDFRNNEQFF
v_call: TRBV12-3/TRBV12-4; j_call: TRBJ2-1; cdr3_aa: CASRGRRGLAGNSEQFF
v_call: TRBV30; j_call: TRBJ1-2; cdr3_aa: CAWRKGGAGYTF
v_call: TRBV30; j_call: TRBJ2-2; cdr3_aa: CAWSGLTKNTGELFF
v_call: TRBV11-1; j_call: TRBJ2-7; cdr3_aa: CASSGRDFSSYEQYF
v_call: TRBV20-1; j_call: TRBJ1-1; cdr3_aa: CSARDQADTEAFF
v_call: TRBV11-2; j_call: TRBJ1-6; cdr3_aa: CASSPLQNSPLHF
v_call: TRBV10-3; j_call: TRBJ1-6; cdr3_aa: CAISERGSPLHF
v_call: TRBV6-2/TRBV6-3; j_call: TRBJ2-3; cdr3_aa: CASSYLGKDADTQYF
v_call: TRBV14; j_call: TRBJ1-5; cdr3_aa: CASSQDLQGANQPQHF
v_call: TRBV11-2; j_call: TRBJ2-7; cdr3_aa: CASRLGLLSYEQYF
v_call: TRBV4-1; j_call: TRBJ1-2; cdr3_aa: CASSQEGWTFLDPNGYTF
v_call: TRBV7-2; j_call: TRBJ2-3; cdr3_aa: CASSLRPDTQYF
v_call: TRBV6-5; j_call: TRBJ1-2; cdr3_aa: CASSYSTGDYGYTF
v_call: TRBV12-3/TRBV12-4; j_call: TRBJ2-5; cdr3_aa: CASSRQTGLETQYF
v_call: TRBV21-1; j_call: TRBJ1-5; cdr3_aa: CASSKAGGGLNSNQPQHF